A single sample is the source of the 30 T cell receptor beta chains below, sequenced in a study of PD-1 blockade in classical Hodgkin lymphoma. Relapse after autologous stem cell transplantation occurred in every patient, and brentuximab vedotin exposure varied. Sequencing used immunoSEQ multiplex PCR; TCRdb keeps in-frame clones, though not all of them. The sample has 11,000 to 15,000 clones, about 80% seen once; the top ten hold approximately 22%. Sequences were derived from peripheral blood mononuclear cells (PBMCs), sampled at baseline. The source is a human donor with classical Hodgkin lymphoma.

The J gene is TRBJ2-3, the V gene TRBV5-1; TRBD2 agrees at 9 bases. This CDR3 contains 16 residues. The germline V gene has CDR1 SGHRS and CDR2 YFSETQ. V lost 3 bases, J lost 2 bases, and 7 bases stayed unmatched. Here the CDR3 reads CASSSIAGAHTDTQYF. For the CDR3, the DNA is TGCGCCAGCAGCTCAATAGCGGGAGCTCACACAGATACGCAGTATTTT.

The V call is TRBV19, the J call TRBJ2-1; 7 bases agree with TRBD1. V shed 6 bases, J shed 2 bases, and the junction held 4 bases outside the gene matches. The CDR3 has 14 amino acids. Looked up from germline, CDR1 is LNHDA and CDR2 is SQIVND (reference sequence). CDR3 region: CASREGGTYNEQFF. The CDR3 nucleotides are TGTGCCAGTAGGGAAGGGGGCACCTACAATGAGCAGTTCTTC.

This clone was seen just once. This chain uses TRBV15 with TRBJ2-3; D possibly corresponds to TRBD2 (5 bases). The CDR3 runs to 17 residues. In germline, CDR1 is LNHNV, CDR2 YYDKDF (reference sequence). Trimming pared 1 base from V and 9 bases from J, leaving 23 bases between. CDR3 sequence (DNA): TGTGCCACCAGCAGAGTGGGAACTAGGGTCGGTGGAGTGACGCAGTATTTT. Its translation: CATSRVGTRVGGVTQYF. The full variable domain, its missing parts supplied by reference TRBV15 and TRBJ2-3, is DAMVIQNPRYQVTQFGKPVTLSCSQTLNHNVMYWYQQKSSQAPKLLFHYYDKDFNNEADTPDNFQSRRPNTSFCFLDIRSPGLGDTAMYLCATSRVGTRVGGVTQYFGPGTRLTVL.

The sample holds one count of this clone. This chain joins TRBV5-6 and TRBJ1-5, with TRBD1 identical over 12 bases. J lost 2 bases, V lost 7 bases, and 10 bases had no gene match. In germline, CDR1 is SGHDT, CDR2 YYEEEE. The CDR3 consists of 17 residues. This CDR3 is CASCGTGGKFGNQPQHF. The CDR3 DNA reads as TGTGCCAGCTGCGGGACAGGGGGCAAATTTGGCAATCAGCCCCAGCATTTT. Supplemented by reference TRBV5-6 and TRBJ1-5, the full variable domain reads DAGVTQSPTHLIKTRGQQVTLRCSPKSGHDTVSWYQQALGQGPQFIFQYYEEEERQRGNFPDRFSGHQFPNYSSELNVNALLLGDSALYLCASCGTGGKFGNQPQHFGDGTRLSIL.

V and J are TRBV5-1 and TRBJ2-7, with 7 positions matching TRBD1. Trimming cost V 4 bases and J 5 bases; bases outside gene matches: 12. The V gene's germline CDR1 is SGHRS and CDR2 YFSETQ. This CDR3 has 15 amino acids. CDR3 loop: CASSMVGDRVNEQYF. As DNA, the CDR3 is TGCGCCAGCAGCATGGTGGGTGACAGGGTCAACGAGCAGTACTTC.

The CDR3 here is CASSPKDGLSTDTQYF. CDR3 nucleotide sequence: TGCGCCAGCAGCCCGAAGGACGGCCTAAGCACAGATACGCAGTATTTT. V and J are TRBV5-1 and TRBJ2-3; no reliable D call. Germline CDR1 reads SGHRS; CDR2 reads YFSETQ. V lost 4 bases and J 0 bases, leaving 15 bases between the germline ends. CDR3 length: 16 residues.

The chain carries TRBV5-1 and TRBJ1-1; D perhaps matches TRBD1 (6 bases). V gave up 0 bases and J gave up 8 bases, with 17 bases separating them. The germline CDR1 and CDR2 sequences are SGHRS and YFSETQ. The CDR3 runs to 15 residues. CDR3: CASSLAVGQGQEAFF. The DNA of the CDR3 is TGCGCCAGCAGCTTGGCCGTCGGTCAGGGACAAGAAGCTTTCTTT. Full variable domain (remainder filled in from reference TRBV5-1 and TRBJ1-1): KAGVTQTPRYLIKTRGQQVTLSCSPISGHRSVSWYQQTPGQGLQFLFEYFSETQRNKGNFPGRFSGRQFSNSRSEMNVSTLELGDSALYLCASSLAVGQGQEAFFGQGTRLTVV.

The rearrangement uses TRBV4-1 and TRBJ2-1; 12 positions agree with TRBD2. This CDR3 region has 15 residues. With 0 bases clipped from V and 11 bases from J, the junction kept 5 bases outside the gene matches. Germline V gene data show CDR1 as MGHRA and CDR2 as YSYEKL. In DNA, the CDR3 is TGCGCCAGCAGCCAAGAGGCGACTAGCGGGGGTAAGCAGTTCTTC. This sequence encodes CASSQEATSGGKQFF.

In this sample, this clone turned up once. The chain recombines TRBV9 with TRBJ2-1; 13 bases agree with TRBD2. The V and J ends lost 4 bases and 9 bases, in that order; junction bases with no gene match: 7. From germline, CDR1 is SGDLS and CDR2 YYNGEE. This CDR3 has 15 amino acids. The CDR3 DNA follows: TGTGCCAGCAGCTTAGGACTAGCGGGGGAGGGTGAGCAGTTCTTC. Translating gives CASSLGLAGEGEQFF.

The chain joins TRBV9 to TRBJ1-4; TRBD1 matches at 9 bases. In germline, CDR1 is SGDLS, CDR2 YYNGEE. The V and J ends lost 4 bases and 6 bases, in that order; junction bases with no gene match: 4. This CDR3 region has 14 residues. The CDR3 is CASSPWTGDEKLFF. In DNA form, the CDR3 reads TGTGCCAGCAGCCCCTGGACAGGGGATGAAAAACTGTTTTTT.

The chain links TRBV7-2 to TRBJ1-1; D is unclear. Between the trimmed V and J ends, which lost 0 bases and 10 bases, there was a span of 12 bases. The CDR3 covers 13 residues. Germline V gives CDR1 SGHTA, CDR2 FQGNSA. The CDR3 protein is CASSLAYRQRAFF. Here the CDR3 DNA reads TGTGCCAGCAGCTTAGCCTACCGTCAGAGAGCTTTCTTT.

The CDR3 loop reads CASSGRLGNYGYTF. CDR3 nucleotide sequence: TGTGCCAGCAGCGGACGCCTGGGCAACTATGGCTACACCTTC. The chain carries TRBV6-6 and TRBJ1-2, with unresolved D. The CDR3 length is 14 residues. CDR1 MNHNY and CDR2 SVGAGI come from the germline V gene (reference sequence). V was cut by 6 bases and J by 2 bases, with 13 bases left in between.

V usage is TRBV9 and J usage is TRBJ2-1; 12 bases are shared with TRBD2. Germline assignment: CDR1 SGDLS and CDR2 YYNGEE. With V trimmed by 0 bases and J by 7 bases, 5 bases remained unmatched. The CDR3 runs 16 residues. The CDR3 sequence: CASSVAGTSGWNEQFF. As DNA, the CDR3 is TGTGCCAGCAGCGTAGCTGGGACTAGCGGGTGGAATGAGCAGTTCTTC. The full variable domain, in which reference TRBV9 and TRBJ2-1 provide the parts outside the CDR3, is DSGVTQTPKHLITATGQRVTLRCSPRSGDLSVYWYQQSLDQGLQFLIQYYNGEERAKGNILERFSAQQFPDLHSELNLSSLELGDSALYFCASSVAGTSGWNEQFFGPGTRLTVL.

The chain couples TRBV4-3 to TRBJ2-7; weak D call: TRBD1 (9 bases). The CDR3 extends over 17 amino acids. Germline V gene sequence: CDR1 LGHNA, CDR2 YSLEER. Between the trimmed V and J ends, which lost 0 bases and 3 bases, there was a span of 18 bases. The DNA for the CDR3 is TGCGCCAGCAGCCAAGATATAGCGGGACAGGGATTCTACGAGCAGTACTTC. Amino acid sequence: CASSQDIAGQGFYEQYF.

V is TRBV18 and J is TRBJ2-1, with 9 positions matching TRBD2. The CDR3 sequence is 16 residues long. The germline V gene encodes CDR1 KGHSH and CDR2 LQKENI. V trimming: 3 bases; J trimming: 4 bases; junction bases outside the gene matches: 7. CDR3 residues: CASSPPGTSPYNEQFF. The CDR3 coding sequence is TGTGCCAGCTCACCCCCGGGGACTAGCCCTTACAATGAGCAGTTCTTC.

This chain links TRBV5-5 with TRBJ2-1, with 8 bases matching TRBD2. The CDR3 spans 14 residues. V was clipped by 3 bases and J by 7 bases; unmatched bases: 6. Germline values: CDR1 SGHKS, CDR2 YYEKEE (reference sequence). This chain's CDR3 is CASSSAGGGNEQFF. Here the CDR3 DNA reads TGTGCCAGCAGCTCGGCGGGGGGCGGGAATGAGCAGTTCTTC.

V gene TRBV18 combines with J gene TRBJ1-5; 8 nucleotides agree with TRBD1. Germline V CDR1 and CDR2: KGHSH, LQKENI. Trimming at V came to 4 bases and at J to 5 bases, leaving 1 base not matched to a gene. This CDR3 spans 13 amino acids. The CDR3 reads CASSLTGDQPQHF. The CDR3 DNA reads as TGTGCCAGCTCACTGACAGGGGATCAGCCCCAGCATTTT.

The rearrangement links TRBV19 to TRBJ1-1, with D possibly being TRBD1 (5 bases). CDR1 LNHDA and CDR2 SQIVND come from the germline V gene (reference sequence). The CDR3 has 13 residues. Trimming stripped 1 base from V and 5 bases from J, with 8 bases between. The CDR3 DNA is TGTGCCAGTAGTATAGCGGGGGAAACTGAAGCTTTCTTT. This translates into CASSIAGETEAFF.

This clone was counted a single time. CDR3 amino acids: CASSWGAQGQPQHF. CDR3 DNA: TGTGCCAGTAGTTGGGGGGCGCAGGGTCAGCCCCAGCATTTT. The chain is built from TRBV19 and TRBJ1-5; D possibly corresponds to TRBD1 (6 bases). The germline gives CDR1 LNHDA, CDR2 SQIVND (reference sequence). This CDR3 region has 14 residues. The ends were cut back, 5 bases at V and 6 bases at J, with 14 bases in the middle.

The V and J genes are TRBV4-1 and TRBJ2-7; the match to TRBD1 covers 7 bases. The V and J ends lost 3 bases and 3 bases, in that order; junction bases with no gene match: 11. The CDR3 loop spans 16 amino acids. CDR1 MGHRA and CDR2 YSYEKL come from the germline V gene. The CDR3 DNA reads as TGCGCCAGCAGCCAGGCGGACTCGGGACAGCTCTACGAGCAGTACTTC. Its translation is CASSQADSGQLYEQYF.

The chain joins TRBV4-1 to TRBJ2-1; D is unresolved. The V and J ends lost 1 base and 7 bases respectively, with 17 bases between them. The CDR3 length is 16 residues. CDR1 and CDR2 (germline): MGHRA, YSYEKL. In nucleotides, the CDR3 is TGCGCCAGCAGCCAAGCCGGCATCACAGCGTTGAATGAGCAGTTCTTC. Protein product: CASSQAGITALNEQFF.

This rearrangement joins TRBV18 to TRBJ1-4; weak D call: TRBD1 (5 bases). V lost 1 base, J lost 7 bases, and 13 bases lay in between. Germline CDR1 and CDR2: KGHSH and LQKENI. CDR3 length: 15 amino acids. The CDR3: CASSPQGKMSEKLFF. As DNA, the CDR3 is TGTGCCAGCTCACCACAGGGGAAGATGAGTGAAAAACTGTTTTTT.

This sequence joins TRBV7-9 and TRBJ2-5, with a weak D call TRBD1 (5 bases). Germline CDR1 is SEHNR and CDR2 is FQNEAQ (reference sequence). The length of the CDR3 is 15 residues. V was pared by 1 base and J by 4 bases, with 13 bases between. The DNA of the CDR3 is TGTGCCAGCAGCTTAGTAACAGGCCGGATAGAGACCCAGTACTTC. It is translated as CASSLVTGRIETQYF.

This chain links TRBV27 with TRBJ1-1, with D possibly being TRBD1 (5 bases). The length of the CDR3 is 16 residues. Germline V gene lookup returns CDR1 MNHEY and CDR2 SMNVEV (reference sequence). V was trimmed by 5 bases and J by 0 bases, leaving 16 bases between them. Written as DNA, the CDR3 is TGTGCCAGCAGTCCCAGTAGACAGAGCATGAACACTGAAGCTTTCTTT. This gives the protein CASSPSRQSMNTEAFF.

This chain uses TRBV9 with TRBJ1-2; a weak D match, TRBD1 (5 bases). CDR1 SGDLS and CDR2 YYNGEE come from the germline V gene. The CDR3 runs 12 residues. The V end was cut by 4 bases, the J end by 13 bases, with 17 bases between. The CDR3: CASSPQSGDLTF. CDR3 nucleotides: TGTGCCAGCAGCCCCCAGTCGGGGGACCTCACCTTC.

The genes are TRBV4-1 and TRBJ2-1, with D tentatively TRBD1 (6 bases). This CDR3 spans 14 amino acids. Trimming cost V 4 bases and J 8 bases, with 15 bases left between them. Germline V lookup: CDR1 MGHRA, CDR2 YSYEKL. This CDR3 is CASSRDIRGHEQFF. Written as DNA, the CDR3 is TGCGCCAGCAGCCGGGACATCAGGGGCCATGAGCAGTTCTTC.

About this clone itself: An end of the junction does not agree with germline; a read error may underlie this. The rearrangement links TRBV5-4 to TRBJ2-7; 8 nucleotides match TRBD1. In germline, CDR1 is SGHNT, CDR2 YYREEE (reference sequence). CDR3 length: 12 residues. In nucleotides, the CDR3 is TGTGCCAGCAGCTTGTCTCTACAGGGGGAGAACTTC. It codes for CASSLSLQGENF.

Regarding this clone: The junction does not match germline at one end; this may be a read error. The chain carries TRBV28 and TRBJ1-2; D not certain. CDR1 and CDR2 (germline): MDHEN, SYDVKM. The CDR3 is made up of 13 amino acids. CDR3 DNA sequence: TGTGCCAGCAGTCCCAGGTTACCGGTCGGGTACTCCTTC. It encodes CASSPRLPVGYSF.

This clone was seen only a few times. The chain employs TRBV18 and TRBJ1-5; D may be TRBD1 (6 bases). The CDR3 totals 16 residues. CDR1 and CDR2 (germline): KGHSH, LQKENI. Trimming took 2 bases from V and 1 from J, leaving 12 bases between them. The CDR3 region is CASSPDIQGSNQPQHF. DNA for the CDR3: TGTGCCAGCTCACCAGACATTCAGGGGAGCAATCAGCCCCAGCATTTT.

The gene calls are TRBV5-1 and TRBJ2-7; no firm D call. The CDR3 loop spans 14 amino acids. Trimming took off 3 bases at V and 0 bases at J, with 10 bases between the two ends. CDR1 SGHRS and CDR2 YFSETQ come from the germline V gene. Here the CDR3 reads CASSSSMSSYEQYF. CDR3 bases: TGCGCCAGCAGCTCATCCATGAGCTCCTACGAGCAGTACTTC.